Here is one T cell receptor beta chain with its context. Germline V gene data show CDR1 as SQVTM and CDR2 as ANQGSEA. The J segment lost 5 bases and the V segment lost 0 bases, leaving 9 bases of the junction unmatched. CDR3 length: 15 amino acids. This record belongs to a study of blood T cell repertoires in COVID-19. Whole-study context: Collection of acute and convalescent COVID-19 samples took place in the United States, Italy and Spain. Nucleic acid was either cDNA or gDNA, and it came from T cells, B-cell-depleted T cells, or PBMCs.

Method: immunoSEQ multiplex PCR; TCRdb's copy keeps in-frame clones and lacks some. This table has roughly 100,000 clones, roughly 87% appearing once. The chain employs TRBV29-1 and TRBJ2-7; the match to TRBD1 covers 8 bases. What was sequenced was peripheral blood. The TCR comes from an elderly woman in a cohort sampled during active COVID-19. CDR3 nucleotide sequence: TGCAGCGTTGAAGATCTCGAGACAGGGGCTAACGAGCAGTACTTC. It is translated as CSVEDLETGANEQYF.